This T cell receptor (beta chain) appears in the sequencing data of a study of blood T cell repertoires in COVID-19. Study as a whole: COVID-19 samples, acute and convalescent, were from the United States, Italy and Spain. PBMCs, B-cell-depleted T cells, or T cells provided the cDNA or gDNA that made up the material.

Seattle patients were enrolled while actively infected and followed longitudinally. TCRdb's copy holds only in-frame clones and misses some; the assay was immunoSEQ multiplex PCR. The sample includes about 170,000 clones, approximately 85% of them seen just once. The CDR3 length is 15 residues. V was clipped by 7 bases and J by 4 bases; unmatched bases: 7. CDR1 is MDHEN and CDR2 is SYDVKM in the germline V gene. Input material: peripheral blood. This TCR came from a man older than 75 with COVID-19, enrolled during active disease. The rearrangement joins TRBV28 to TRBJ2-2; 9 bases align to TRBD1. The CDR3 DNA is TGTGCCAGCACCCCCGGGACAGGGCTCACCGGGGAGCTGTTTTTT. It encodes CASTPGTGLTGELFF.